Listed below are T cell receptor beta chains from one sample, sequenced in a study of cytomegalovirus exposure and HLA in healthy donors. Data came from immunoSEQ multiplex PCR; TCRdb stores just in-frame clones and leaves some out. Of under 150,000 clones listed, 70% to 90% were seen once; the top ten hold approximately 3%. The sample was PBMCs. These receptors were taken from a man younger than 30 in good health and CMV-seronegative. The CDR3 runs from the conserved cysteine through the conserved F or W. A D gene is named only where the DNA matches it firmly. Clone sizes are given selectively: once, few, many, or a class where the clone is expanded.

clone_size | d_call | j_call | v_call | cdr3_nt | cdr3_aa
- | - | TRBJ1-1 | TRBV5-6 | TGTGCCAGCAGCTTCGCAGGGGCAAACACTGAAGCTTTCTTT | CASSFAGANTEAFF
- | - | TRBJ1-1 | TRBV18 | TGTGCCAGCTCCCAAGGGGGGAACACTGAAGCTTTCTTT | CASSQGGNTEAFF
- | TRBD1 | TRBJ2-2 | TRBV2 | TGTGCCAGCAGTGGCCCCGGACAGGGGATAGGCGGGGAGCTGTTTTTT | CASSGPGQGIGGELFF
- | TRBD1 | TRBJ2-6 | TRBV9 | TGTGCCAGCAGCGACTACAGGGGGACTGGGGCCAACGTCCTGACTTTC | CASSDYRGTGANVLTF
- | - | TRBJ1-4 | TRBV4-3 | TGCGCCAGCAGCCAAGTTTGGGGGGGCGAGAATGAAAAACTGTTTTTT | CASSQVWGGENEKLFF
- | - | TRBJ2-5 | TRBV5-1 | TGCGCCAGCAGCCAAACGGGGTGGGGATTCCAAGAGACCCAGTACTTC | CASSQTGWGFQETQYF
- | TRBD2 | TRBJ2-3 | TRBV4-3 | TGCGCCAGCAGCCAACCCGCGGGAGGAGATACGCAGTATTTT | CASSQPAGGDTQYF
- | - | TRBJ2-1 | TRBV6-4 | TGTGCCAGCAGTGAGCGGCCAAACGATGAGCAGTTCTTC | CASSERPNDEQFF
few | - | TRBJ2-1 | TRBV20-1 | TGCAGTGCTAGGACGATCTGGGAGGAGTTCTTC | CSARTIWEEFF
- | TRBD1 | TRBJ1-1 | TRBV2 | TGTGCCAGCAGCCTACAGGGGGAACCGGGGACTGAAGCTTTCTTT | CASSLQGEPGTEAFF
- | TRBD1 | TRBJ1-3 | TRBV18 | TGTGCCAGCTCACCTATGGGACAGGCGATCTCTGGAAACACCATATATTTT | CASSPMGQAISGNTIYF
- | - | TRBJ2-3 | TRBV18 | TGTGCCAGCTCACCGGATCTCGCGGCAGATACGCAGTATTTT | CASSPDLAADTQYF
- | - | TRBJ2-3 | TRBV4-3 | TGCGCCAGCAGCAGGGCCGGGGAACCTAGCGCCAATGACGATACGCAGTATTTT | CASSRAGEPSANDDTQYF
once | - | TRBJ1-3 | TRBV2 | TGTGCCAGCAGAAGGGGTTTTGGGACACCGAGCTCTGGAAACACCATATATTTT | CASRRGFGTPSSGNTIYF
- | TRBD1 | TRBJ2-5 | TRBV25-1 | TGTGCCAGCAGTGAATACAACAGGGGGCCCGCACAAGAGACCCAGTACTTC | CASSEYNRGPAQETQYF
once | - | TRBJ1-6 | TRBV6-6 | TGTGCCAGCAGTCTCCCCTGGGAGGCTAATTCACCCCTCCACTTT | CASSLPWEANSPLHF
- | - | TRBJ2-2 | TRBV28 | TGTGCCAGTGTGGCCCTCCGACAGGCGGCGAACACCGGGGAGCTGTTTTTT | CASVALRQAANTGELFF
- | TRBD1 | TRBJ1-5 | TRBV2 | TGTGCCAGCAGTAACGCGGGACAGTATAGCAATCAGCCCCAGCATTTT | CASSNAGQYSNQPQHF
- | - | TRBJ1-2 | TRBV9 | TGTGCCAGCAGCGTAGGAGCCTCCGGCTACACCTTC | CASSVGASGYTF
- | TRBD1 | TRBJ2-7 | TRBV5-1 | TGCGCCAGTTCGGGACAGGGCTACGAGCAGTACTTC | CASSGQGYEQYF
- | TRBD2 | TRBJ2-1 | TRBV28 | TGTGCCAGCAGGCCCGGGACTAGCGGGAGCTACAATGAGCAGTTCTTC | CASRPGTSGSYNEQFF
- | TRBD1 | TRBJ1-6 | TRBV14 | TGTGCCAGCAGCCAAGATAGGTTGAGGGGGCGGCTGTCACCCCTCCACTTT | CASSQDRLRGRLSPLHF
- | TRBD2 | TRBJ2-1 | TRBV2 | TGTGCCAGTCCCATCGGGGGGGCGTCCTACAATGAGCAGTTCTTC | CASPIGGASYNEQFF
once | - | TRBJ2-3 | TRBV28 | TGTGCCACCCACCCCCCGGAGGGCATATCAGATACGCAGTATTTT | CATHPPEGISDTQYF
- | - | TRBJ1-4 | TRBV5-1 | TGCGCCAGCAGCTTGGGGCGGGCGGGTGAAAAACTGTTTTTT | CASSLGRAGEKLFF
- | - | TRBJ1-1 | TRBV10-1 | TGCGCCAGCAGTGAGGGCGGACACGAGAACACTGAAGCTTTCTTT | CASSEGGHENTEAFF
- | - | TRBJ1-1 | TRBV7-9 | TGTGCCAGCAGCTTTTATCAGGGGTCCAACACTGAAGCTTTCTTT | CASSFYQGSNTEAFF
- | - | TRBJ2-6 | TRBV5-1 | TGCGCCAGCGGGCACAGGGTCAGCTCTGGGGCCAACGTCCTGACTTTC | CASGHRVSSGANVLTF
once | TRBD2 | TRBJ2-3 | TRBV7-2 | TGTGCCAGCAGCCGGCTAGCGGGGTTGCTCACAGATACGCAGTATTTT | CASSRLAGLLTDTQYF
few | - | TRBJ1-5 | TRBV5-6 | TGTGCCAGCAGATCCCAGGGGCCGAACCAGCCCCAGCATTTT | CASRSQGPNQPQHF
- | - | TRBJ1-3 | TRBV7-9 | TGTGCCAGCAGCTTACAGGGGTACGGAAACACCATATATTTT | CASSLQGYGNTIYF
once | TRBD2 | TRBJ2-1 | TRBV27 | TGTGCCAGCAGTTTCCTAGCGGGGGGGCAAGGCTACAATGAGCAGTTCTTC | CASSFLAGGQGYNEQFF
- | - | TRBJ2-7 | TRBV11-2 | TGTGCCAGCAGCTTAGCCCTTGGGGACACCTACGAGCAGTACTTC | CASSLALGDTYEQYF
- | TRBD1 | TRBJ2-1 | TRBV5-4 | TGTGCCAGCAGCACGGACAGGGAGCAGTTCTTC | CASSTDREQFF
- | - | TRBJ2-7 | TRBV6-6 | TGTGCCAGCAGTTACTCGGCCCATGCCTACGAGCAGTACTTC | CASSYSAHAYEQYF
once | - | TRBJ2-7 | TRBV9 | TGTGCCAGCAGCGTAGGTAATCTACCCTCCTACGAGCAGTACTTC | CASSVGNLPSYEQYF
- | - | TRBJ2-5 | TRBV6-5 | TGTGCCAGCAGCCGCGACTCACTCCAAGAGACCCAGTACTTC | CASSRDSLQETQYF
- | TRBD1 | TRBJ1-3 | TRBV5-1 | TGCGCCAGCAGCCAGGACAGGGGGCGAACCTCTGGAAACACCATATATTTT | CASSQDRGRTSGNTIYF
- | TRBD1 | TRBJ1-1 | TRBV19 | TGTGCCAGTAGTATGGTGGGGGACAGGGCTCGCACTGAAGCTTTCTTT | CASSMVGDRARTEAFF
- | - | TRBJ1-6 | TRBV15 | TGTGCCACCAGCAGCCACAGTCCTTTGAGTTCACCCCTCCACTTT | CATSSHSPLSSPLHF
- | - | TRBJ2-5 | TRBV7-8 | TGTGCCAGCAGCCCCCTTCAAGAGACCCAGTACTTC | CASSPLQETQYF
- | - | TRBJ1-6 | TRBV6-5 | TGTGCCAGCAGCGGCCGGGGGTCGAATTCACCCCTCCACTTT | CASSGRGSNSPLHF
once | - | TRBJ2-2 | TRBV9 | TGTGCCAGCAGCGTAGTCTTCACCGGGGAGCTGTTTTTT | CASSVVFTGELFF
- | TRBD2 | TRBJ2-1 | TRBV19 | TGTGCCAGTAGTATACCCCACCAAGTATTAGCGGGACCCCCGGAGCAGTTCTTC | CASSIPHQVLAGPPEQFF
few | TRBD2 | TRBJ2-3 | TRBV5-1 | TGCGCCAGCAGCTTGGCCTTCGGGCTAGCGGGGGCCCTCACAGATACGCAGTATTTT | CASSLAFGLAGALTDTQYF
- | TRBD1 | TRBJ1-3 | TRBV11-2 | TGTGCCAGCAGCTTAGTTTTCCGGACAGGGCTTTCTGGAAACACCATATATTTT | CASSLVFRTGLSGNTIYF
- | TRBD1 | TRBJ1-4 | TRBV5-1 | TGCGCCAGCAGCTTGGTGGGGACAGTAGGGGAAAAACTGTTTTTT | CASSLVGTVGEKLFF
- | - | TRBJ2-1 | TRBV27 | TGTGCCAGCAGTCGTTACAATGAGCAGTTCTTC | CASSRYNEQFF
few | - | TRBJ1-1 | TRBV5-4 | TGTGCCAGCAGCTTGAAGGAGGCGGGCAACACTGAAGCTTTCTTT | CASSLKEAGNTEAFF
- | - | TRBJ1-1 | TRBV5-6 | TGTGCCAGCAGCTTGATGAAGTCAGTAGAAGCTTTCTTT | CASSLMKSVEAFF
- | TRBD1 | TRBJ1-5 | TRBV18 | TGTGCCAGCTCAAACGGACAGGGCCATCAGCCCCAGCATTTT | CASSNGQGHQPQHF
- | - | TRBJ2-7 | TRBV5-4 | TGTGCCAGCAGCTCCGGCCGCCTGCGGTCCTCCTACGAGCAGTACTTC | CASSSGRLRSSYEQYF
- | - | TRBJ2-5 | TRBV5-1 | TGCGCCAGCAGCCATTTGTTTCAGGAGACCCAGTACTTC | CASSHLFQETQYF